These 2 T cell receptor beta chains came from one sample sequenced in a study of OX40 agonist ivuxolimab in advanced cancers. Assay: immunoSEQ multiplex PCR; the TCRdb copy retains only in-frame clones and omits some. Of 80,000 or so clones detected, more than 85% appear once; the ten largest clones hold over 11%. The sample in question was CD4+ or CD8+ T cells sorted from blood, obtained in a trial of the OX40 agonist ivuxolimab. The receptor set was obtained from an adult with an advanced solid tumor such as melanoma, head and neck, liver or kidney cancer.

This clone was detected once. The V gene is TRBV27, the J gene TRBJ1-2; D is unclear. Trimming left V 4 bases short and J 6 bases short, with 9 bases between. From germline, CDR1 is MNHEY and CDR2 SMNVEV (reference sequence). The CDR3 covers 12 residues. In nucleotides, the CDR3 is TGTGCCAGCAGTTCATTGGGAGATGGCTACACCTTC. Translated, it gives CASSSLGDGYTF.

The chain couples TRBV6-6 to TRBJ2-3; TRBD1 matches at 9 bases. The CDR3 has 16 residues. The germline V gene has CDR1 MNHNY and CDR2 SVGAGI (reference sequence). The ends lost 7 bases at V and 4 bases at J; junction bases unmatched: 12. CDR3 DNA sequence: TGTGCCAGCACCAAACCGACAGGGGGAAGTTCAGATACGCAGTATTTT. This translates into CASTKPTGGSSDTQYF.